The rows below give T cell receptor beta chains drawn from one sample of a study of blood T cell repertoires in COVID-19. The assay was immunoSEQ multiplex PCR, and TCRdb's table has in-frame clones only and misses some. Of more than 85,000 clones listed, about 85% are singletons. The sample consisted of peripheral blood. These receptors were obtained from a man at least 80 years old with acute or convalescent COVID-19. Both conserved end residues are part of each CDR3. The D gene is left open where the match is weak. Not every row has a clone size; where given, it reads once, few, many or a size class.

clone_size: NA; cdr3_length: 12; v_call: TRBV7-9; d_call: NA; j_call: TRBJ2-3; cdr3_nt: TGTGCCAGCAGTCAGATCACAGATACGCAGTATTTT; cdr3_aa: CASSQITDTQYF
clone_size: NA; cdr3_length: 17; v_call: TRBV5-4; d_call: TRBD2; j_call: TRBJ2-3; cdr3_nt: TGTGCCAGCAGCCCGGTGGGGCTAGCGGTGAGCACAGATACGCAGTATTTT; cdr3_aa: CASSPVGLAVSTDTQYF
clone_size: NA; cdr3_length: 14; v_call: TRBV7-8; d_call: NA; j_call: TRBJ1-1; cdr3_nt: TGTGCCAGCAGCTTAGGTTCGGGGAGGTCTGAAGCTTTCTTT; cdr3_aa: CASSLGSGRSEAFF
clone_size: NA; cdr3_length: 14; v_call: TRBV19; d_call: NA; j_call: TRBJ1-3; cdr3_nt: TGTGCCAGTAGTCCGCAGATCTCTGGAAACACCATATATTTT; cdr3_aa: CASSPQISGNTIYF
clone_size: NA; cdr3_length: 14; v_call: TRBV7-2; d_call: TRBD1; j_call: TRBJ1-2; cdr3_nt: TGTGCCAGCAGCTTAAGGACAGGGACGGATGGCTACACCTTC; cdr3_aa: CASSLRTGTDGYTF
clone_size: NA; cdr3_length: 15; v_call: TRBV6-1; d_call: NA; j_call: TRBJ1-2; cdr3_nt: TGTGCCAGCAGTGAAAGGACAAGAAAGGTATGGGGCTACACCTTC; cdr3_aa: CASSERTRKVWGYTF
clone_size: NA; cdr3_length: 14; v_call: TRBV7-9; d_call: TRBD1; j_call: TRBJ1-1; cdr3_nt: TGTGCCAGCAAGCGGACAGGGGGAGACACTGAAGCTTTCTTT; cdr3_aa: CASKRTGGDTEAFF
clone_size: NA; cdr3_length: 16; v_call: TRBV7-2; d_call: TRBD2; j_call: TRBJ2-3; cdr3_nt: TGTGCCAGCAGCTTAGCCCTAGCGGGAGCCCTTTATACGCAGTATTTT; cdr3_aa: CASSLALAGALYTQYF
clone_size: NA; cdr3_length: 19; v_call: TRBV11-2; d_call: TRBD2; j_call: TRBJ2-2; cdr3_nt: TGTGCCAGCAGCTCGGTGGGACTAGCGGCCGGAGCCCACACCGGGGAGCTGTTTTTT; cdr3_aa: CASSSVGLAAGAHTGELFF
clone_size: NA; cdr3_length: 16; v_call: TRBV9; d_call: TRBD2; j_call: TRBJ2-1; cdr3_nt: TGTGCCAGCAGCCCAGGACTAGAGAGCTCCTACAATGAGCAGTTCTTC; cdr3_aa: CASSPGLESSYNEQFF
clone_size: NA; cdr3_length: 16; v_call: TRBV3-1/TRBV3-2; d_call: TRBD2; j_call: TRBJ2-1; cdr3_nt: TGTGCCAGCAGCCAATTAGGCGGGAGTTCCTACAATGAGCAGTTCTTC; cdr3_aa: CASSQLGGSSYNEQFF
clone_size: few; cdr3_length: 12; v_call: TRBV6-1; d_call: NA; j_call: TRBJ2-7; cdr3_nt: TGTGCCAGCAGTGAGGTAGTTTACGAGCAGTACTTC; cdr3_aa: CASSEVVYEQYF
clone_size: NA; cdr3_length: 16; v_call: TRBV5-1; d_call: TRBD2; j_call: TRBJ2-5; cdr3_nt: TGCGCCAGCAGCCCGGGGACTAGCGGGACACAAGAGACCCAGTACTTC; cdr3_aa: CASSPGTSGTQETQYF
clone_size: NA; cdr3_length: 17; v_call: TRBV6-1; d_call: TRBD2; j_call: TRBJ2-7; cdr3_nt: TGTGCCAGCAGTGGCCCCGGGACTAGCGGGCCAACCTACGAGCAGTACTTC; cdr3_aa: CASSGPGTSGPTYEQYF
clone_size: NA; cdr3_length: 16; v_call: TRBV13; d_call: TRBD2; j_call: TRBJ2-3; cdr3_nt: TGTGCCAGCAGCCCGGGACTAGCGGGGGGAACAGATACGCAGTATTTT; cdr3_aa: CASSPGLAGGTDTQYF
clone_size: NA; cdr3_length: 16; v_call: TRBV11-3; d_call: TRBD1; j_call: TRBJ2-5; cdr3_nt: TGTGCCAGCAGCTTAGGGGCAGGGGGCGTTCTAGAGACCCAGTACTTC; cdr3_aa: CASSLGAGGVLETQYF
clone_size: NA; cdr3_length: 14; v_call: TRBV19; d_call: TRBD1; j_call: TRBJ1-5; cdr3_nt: TGTGCCAGTAGTCCCGGGACAGGCAATCAGCCCCAGCATTTT; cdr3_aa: CASSPGTGNQPQHF
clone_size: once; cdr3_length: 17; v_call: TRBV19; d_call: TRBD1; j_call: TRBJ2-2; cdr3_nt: TGTGCCAGTAGTATAATCCCCCAGGGGGCCATCACCGGGGAGCTGTTTTTT; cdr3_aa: CASSIIPQGAITGELFF
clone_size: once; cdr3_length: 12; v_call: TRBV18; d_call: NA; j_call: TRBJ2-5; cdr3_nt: TGTGCCAGCTCACCACTCGGTGAGACCCAGTACTTC; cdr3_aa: CASSPLGETQYF
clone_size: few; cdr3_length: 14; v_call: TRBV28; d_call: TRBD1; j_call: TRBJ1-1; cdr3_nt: TGTGCCAGCAGTACGACAGGGTCGAACACTGAAGCTTTCTTT; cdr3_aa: CASSTTGSNTEAFF
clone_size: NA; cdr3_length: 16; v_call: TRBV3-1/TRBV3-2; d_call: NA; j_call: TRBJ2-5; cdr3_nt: TGTGCCAGCAGCCGACCGGCGGCTTCAGCCTTGGGGACCCAGTACTTC; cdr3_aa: CASSRPAASALGTQYF
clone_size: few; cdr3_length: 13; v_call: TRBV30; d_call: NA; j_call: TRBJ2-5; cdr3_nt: TGTGCCTGGAGTGTTGGCCACCAAGAGACCCAGTACTTC; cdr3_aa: CAWSVGHQETQYF
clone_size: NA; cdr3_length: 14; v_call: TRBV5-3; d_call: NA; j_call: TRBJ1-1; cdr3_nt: TGTGCCAGAAGGGCTGTACCAATGAACACTGAAGCTTTCTTT; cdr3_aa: CARRAVPMNTEAFF
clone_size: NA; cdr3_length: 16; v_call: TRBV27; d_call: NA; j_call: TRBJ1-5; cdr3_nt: TGTGCCAGCAGCTCGTCCGGGCGGGATAGCAATCAGCCCCAGCATTTT; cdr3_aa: CASSSSGRDSNQPQHF
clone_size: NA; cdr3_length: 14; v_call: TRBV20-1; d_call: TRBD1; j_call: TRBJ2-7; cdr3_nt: TGCAGTGCTAGTACAGGGGTCACCGCCTACGAGCAGTACTTC; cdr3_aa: CSASTGVTAYEQYF
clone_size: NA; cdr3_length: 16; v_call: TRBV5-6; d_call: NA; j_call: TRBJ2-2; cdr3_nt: TGTGCCAGCAGCTCCCTGAGCGGCGCGAACACCGGGGAGCTGTTTTTT; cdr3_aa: CASSSLSGANTGELFF
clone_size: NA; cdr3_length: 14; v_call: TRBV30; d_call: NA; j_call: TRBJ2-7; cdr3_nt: TGTGCCTGGGGTACGGGACACGGCCGATACGAGCAGTACTTC; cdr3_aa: CAWGTGHGRYEQYF
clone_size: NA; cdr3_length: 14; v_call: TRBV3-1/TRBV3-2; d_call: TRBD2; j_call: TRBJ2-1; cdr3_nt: TGTGCCAGCAGCTTTCGCGGGAGGGGCAATGAGCAGTTCTTC; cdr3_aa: CASSFRGRGNEQFF
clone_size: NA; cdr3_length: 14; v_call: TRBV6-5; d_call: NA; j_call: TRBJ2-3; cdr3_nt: TGTGCCAGCATACGAGTGGCGGGGACAGATACGCAGTATTTT; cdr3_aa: CASIRVAGTDTQYF
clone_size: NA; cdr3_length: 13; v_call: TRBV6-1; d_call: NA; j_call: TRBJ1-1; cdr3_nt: TGTGCCAGCAGTGACCTGCTACCGATCGAAGCTTTCTTT; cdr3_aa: CASSDLLPIEAFF
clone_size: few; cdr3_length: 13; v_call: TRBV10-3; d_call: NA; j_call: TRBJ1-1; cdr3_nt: TGTGCCATCAACGGGGTGATGAACACTGAAGCTTTCTTT; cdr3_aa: CAINGVMNTEAFF
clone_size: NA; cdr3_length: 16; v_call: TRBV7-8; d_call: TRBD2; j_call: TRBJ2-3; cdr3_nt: TGTGCCAGCAGCTTACAGCGGGAGGGCTTGGGTGATACGCAGTATTTT; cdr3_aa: CASSLQREGLGDTQYF
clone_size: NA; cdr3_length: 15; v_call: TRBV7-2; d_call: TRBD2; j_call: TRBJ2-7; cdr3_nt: TGTGCCAGCAGCTTAGTCTCAACTAGCGCCAACGAGCAGTACTTC; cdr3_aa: CASSLVSTSANEQYF
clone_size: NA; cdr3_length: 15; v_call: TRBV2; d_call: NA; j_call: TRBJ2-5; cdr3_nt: TGTGCCAGCAGTGTCCAGCAAATGGAGCAAGAGACCCAGTACTTC; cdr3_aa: CASSVQQMEQETQYF
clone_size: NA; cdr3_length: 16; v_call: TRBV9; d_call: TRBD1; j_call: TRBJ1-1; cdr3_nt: TGTGCCAGCAGCGTAGGACAGGGGGGAATGAACACTGAAGCTTTCTTT; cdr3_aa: CASSVGQGGMNTEAFF
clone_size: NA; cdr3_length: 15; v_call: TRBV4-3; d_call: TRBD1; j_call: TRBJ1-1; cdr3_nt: TGCGCCAGCAGCCAAGTCAGTACAGGGGTAGGTGAAGCTTTCTTT; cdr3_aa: CASSQVSTGVGEAFF
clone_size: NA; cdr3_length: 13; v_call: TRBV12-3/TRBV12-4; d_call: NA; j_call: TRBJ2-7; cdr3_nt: TGTGCCAGCACTCTTAGTGGTCGCTACGAGCAGTACTTC; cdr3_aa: CASTLSGRYEQYF
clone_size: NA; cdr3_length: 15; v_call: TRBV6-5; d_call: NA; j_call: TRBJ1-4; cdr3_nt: TGTGCCAGCGGACCCCAACAGGCAACTAATGAAAAACTGTTTTTT; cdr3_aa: CASGPQQATNEKLFF
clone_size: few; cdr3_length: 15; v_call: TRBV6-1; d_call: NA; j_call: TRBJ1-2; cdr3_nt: TGTGCCAGCAGTGAAGCGGGGGGGGCTCCCTATGGCTACACCTTC; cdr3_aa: CASSEAGGAPYGYTF
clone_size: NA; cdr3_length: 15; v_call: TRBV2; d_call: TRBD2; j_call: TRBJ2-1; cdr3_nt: TGTGCCAGCAGTGCCGGGACTAGCGGGAACAATGAGCAGTTCTTC; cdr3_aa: CASSAGTSGNNEQFF
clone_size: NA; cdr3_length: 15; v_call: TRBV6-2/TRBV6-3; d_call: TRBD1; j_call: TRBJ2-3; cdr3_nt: TGTGCCAGCAGTGTCCGGGACAGGGTTTCAGATACGCAGTATTTT; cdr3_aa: CASSVRDRVSDTQYF